A single sample gave rise to the 10 T cell receptor beta chains below, sequenced in a study of cytomegalovirus exposure and HLA in healthy donors. PCR employed 60 Vbeta and 13 Jbeta primers. This table comes from immunoSEQ multiplex PCR, and its TCRdb copy is limited to in-frame clones, with some not included. The repertoire holds under 250,000 clones, with about four fifths as singletons. The specimen sequenced was PBMCs. These receptor sequences come from a woman in her fifties or sixties in good health and CMV-seropositive.

This clone has only one observation. The chain combines TRBV16 with TRBJ1-3; a possible D gene is TRBD1 (5 bases). The V and J ends lost 0 bases and 8 bases respectively, with 11 bases between them. The CDR3 loop spans 14 amino acids. From germline, CDR1 is KGHSY and CDR2 FQNENV. The CDR3 region is CASSQSAGIDTIYF. CDR3 nucleotide sequence: TGTGCCAGCAGCCAATCGGCAGGGATTGACACCATATATTTT.

The CDR3 spells CASSLGGEVTEAFF. CDR3 DNA: TGTGCCAGCAGTTTGGGGGGTGAGGTCACTGAAGCTTTCTTT. The rearrangement joins TRBV28 to TRBJ1-1; tentatively, D is TRBD1 (5 bases). CDR1 MDHEN and CDR2 SYDVKM come from the germline V gene. V was pared by 3 bases and J by 4 bases, with 12 bases between. The CDR3 totals 14 residues. The entire variable domain, with the rest obtained from reference TRBV28 and TRBJ1-1, is as follows: DVKVTQSSRYLVKRTGEKVFLECVQDMDHENMFWYRQDPGLGLRLIYFSYDVKMKEKGDIPEGYSVSREKKERFSLILESASTNQTSMYLCASSLGGEVTEAFFGQGTRLTVV.

In the case of this clone: Other nucleotide sequences in the sample specify the same CDR3. The chain employs TRBV6-5 and TRBJ1-2; TRBD1 is a possible D gene (6 bases). The CDR3 runs 13 residues. The V gene lost 2 bases and the J gene lost 2 bases, with 6 bases spanning the gap. Germline V gives CDR1 MNHEY, CDR2 SVGAGI. Here the CDR3 DNA reads TGTGCCAGCAGTTACGGACAGAACTATGGCTACACCTTC. It is translated as CASSYGQNYGYTF.

V and J are TRBV2 and TRBJ2-2; possibly TRBD2 for D (5 bases). V lost 6 bases to trimming and J lost 0 bases, with 17 bases between them. The germline V gene encodes CDR1 SNHLY and CDR2 FYNNEI. This CDR3 spans 17 amino acids. CDR3 DNA: TGTGCCAGCAGGGCACGGGCTAGCCCTACGAACACCGGGGAGCTGTTTTTT. The encoded protein is CASRARASPTNTGELFF.

With respect to this clone: The junction departs from germline at one end; a sequencing error may be responsible. The V gene is TRBV7-9, the J gene TRBJ1-4; D gene ambiguous. Germline V gene lookup returns CDR1 SEHNR and CDR2 FQNEAQ (reference sequence). The CDR3 sequence is 12 residues long. CDR3 DNA: TGTTCCAGCAGCTTCCCCCGGGAAAAACTGTTTTTT. This sequence encodes CSSSFPREKLFF.

V is TRBV16 and J is TRBJ2-7, with TRBD1 identical over 8 bases. The length of the CDR3 is 16 residues. Germline V gene sequence: CDR1 KGHSY, CDR2 FQNENV. Trimming removed 4 bases from V and 3 bases from J; junction bases left unmatched: 11. In nucleotides, the CDR3 is TGTGCCAGCAGCCCTAAGGAGAGACAGGGGTTCTACGAGCAGTACTTC. This gives the protein CASSPKERQGFYEQYF.

The V and J genes are TRBV28 and TRBJ2-3; 7 bases match TRBD1. Per germline, CDR1 MDHEN and CDR2 SYDVKM. The V gene end was trimmed by 2 bases and the J gene end by 6 bases; junction bases not matched to a gene: 8. CDR3 size: 15 residues. CDR3 sequence reads: CASSLEGAGRDTQYF. As DNA, the CDR3 is TGTGCCAGCAGTTTAGAGGGGGCGGGCAGGGATACGCAGTATTTT.

The chain couples TRBV7-7 to TRBJ2-2; D is undetermined. Trimming stripped 5 bases from V and 5 bases from J, with 9 bases between. The CDR3 has 13 amino acids. The germline CDR1 and CDR2 sequences are SSHAT and FNYEAQ (reference sequence). The chain's CDR3 is CASSALRTGELFF. In nucleotides, the CDR3 is TGTGCCAGCAGCGCCCTGAGGACCGGGGAGCTGTTTTTT.

The chain has TRBV19 and TRBJ1-5, with D hard to call. Deletions cut 5 bases from V and 9 bases from J, with 23 bases between. Germline loops: CDR1 LNHDA, CDR2 SQIVND (reference sequence). This CDR3 region has 16 residues. CDR3 in DNA: TGTGCCAGTAGTTTTAGCGCTGGGCCGAGCGTGGGGCCCCAGCATTTT. Its translation is CASSFSAGPSVGPQHF.

This chain joins TRBV7-2 and TRBJ1-2, with no clear D. CDR1 and CDR2 (germline): SGHTA, FQGNSA. Trimming stripped 1 base from V and 4 bases from J, with 10 bases between. The CDR3 totals 14 residues. CDR3 sequence reads: CASSLGRGFYGYTF. DNA of the CDR3: TGTGCCAGCAGCTTAGGTCGGGGTTTCTATGGCTACACCTTC.